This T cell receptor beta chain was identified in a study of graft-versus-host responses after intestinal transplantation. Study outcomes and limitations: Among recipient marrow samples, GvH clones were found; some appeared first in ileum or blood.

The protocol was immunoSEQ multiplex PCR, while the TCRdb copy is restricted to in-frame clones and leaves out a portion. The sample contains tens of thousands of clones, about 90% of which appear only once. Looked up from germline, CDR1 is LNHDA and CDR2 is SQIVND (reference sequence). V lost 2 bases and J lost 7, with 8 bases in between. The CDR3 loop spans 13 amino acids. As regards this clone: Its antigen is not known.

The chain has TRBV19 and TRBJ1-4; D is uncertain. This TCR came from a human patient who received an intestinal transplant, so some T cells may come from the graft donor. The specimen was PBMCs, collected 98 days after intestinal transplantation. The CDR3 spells CASSIRTSEKLFF. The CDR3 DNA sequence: TGTGCCAGTAGTATAAGGACTTCTGAAAAACTGTTTTTT.